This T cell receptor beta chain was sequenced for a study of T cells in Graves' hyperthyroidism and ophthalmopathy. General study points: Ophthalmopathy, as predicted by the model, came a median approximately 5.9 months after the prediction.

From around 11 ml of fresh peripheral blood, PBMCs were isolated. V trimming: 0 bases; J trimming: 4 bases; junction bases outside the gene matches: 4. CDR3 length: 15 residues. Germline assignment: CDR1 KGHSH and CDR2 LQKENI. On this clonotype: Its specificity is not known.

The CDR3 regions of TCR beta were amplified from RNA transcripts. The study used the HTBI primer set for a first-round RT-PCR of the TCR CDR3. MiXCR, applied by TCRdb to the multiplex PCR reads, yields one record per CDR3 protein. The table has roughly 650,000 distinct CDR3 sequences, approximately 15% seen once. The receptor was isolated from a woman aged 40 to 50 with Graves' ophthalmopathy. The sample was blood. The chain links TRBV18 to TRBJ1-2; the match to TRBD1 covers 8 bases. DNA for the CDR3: TGTGCCAGCTCACCACCGACAGGGGTCGTCTATGGCTACACCTTC. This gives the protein CASSPPTGVVYGYTF.